The 14 T cell receptor beta chains given below trace back to one sample, sequenced in a study of identical twins. In TCRdb, the 5' RACE reads were re-called with MiXCR into one record per CDR3 protein. The sample consists of hundreds of thousands of distinct CDR3 sequences, roughly 7.1% of them appearing once. Separately, the same data were catalogued under a study of yellow fever vaccine responses in identical twins.

The source material was PBMCs. These receptors were collected from a woman between 18 and 29 years old in good health.

The table lists this clonotype with many counts. V gene TRBV10-3 combines with J gene TRBJ1-3; TRBD1 might be the D (5 bases). The CDR3 covers 17 residues. Trimming took 0 bases from V and 0 from J, leaving 12 bases between them. The V gene's germline CDR1 is ENHRY and CDR2 SYGVKD. The CDR3 spells CAISESGAKNSGNTIYF. In nucleotides, the CDR3 is TGTGCCATCAGTGAGTCAGGGGCCAAAAACTCTGGAAACACCATATATTTT.

The CDR3 DNA sequence: TGTGCCAGTAGTAGAGCCAGAGCGGGAGGGCTAGATACGCAGTATTTT. It specifies CASSRARAGGLDTQYF. The J gene is TRBJ2-3, the V gene TRBV19; 10 nucleotides agree with TRBD2. This CDR3 has 16 residues. Trimming took 4 bases from V and 5 from J; bases not matched to a gene: 9. From germline, CDR1 is LNHDA and CDR2 SQIVND (reference sequence).

This clonotype was counted only a few times. This chain uses TRBV3-1 with TRBJ2-1, with 9 bases aligning to TRBD2. Trimming at V came to 1 base and at J to 15 bases, leaving 10 bases not matched to a gene. Germline V CDR1 and CDR2: LGHDT, YNNKEL (reference sequence). The CDR3 runs to 14 residues. CDR3 nucleotides: TGTGCCAGCAGCCAAGCAGGCGGGAGGGCCCAGGGGTTCTTC. This sequence encodes CASSQAGGRAQGFF.

Many counts were recorded for this clonotype. V gene TRBV5-1 combines with J gene TRBJ1-2, with TRBD1 identical over 7 bases. Looked up from germline, CDR1 is SGHRS and CDR2 is YFSETQ. The CDR3 has 15 amino acids. V trimming: 4 bases; J trimming: 5 bases; junction bases outside the gene matches: 11. Here the CDR3 DNA reads TGCGCCAGCAGCAGCGAAGGGGGCCCCTTATATGGCTACACCTTC. Its protein product is CASSSEGGPLYGYTF. Full variable domain (missing parts from reference TRBV5-1 and TRBJ1-2): KAGVTQTPRYLIKTRGQQVTLSCSPISGHRSVSWYQQTPGQGLQFLFEYFSETQRNKGNFPGRFSGRQFSNSRSEMNVSTLELGDSALYLCASSSEGGPLYGYTFGSGTRLTVV.

The V and J genes are TRBV11-2 and TRBJ2-7; 7 positions agree with TRBD1. Germline assignment: CDR1 SGHAT and CDR2 FQNNGV. V lost 4 bases to trimming and J lost 3 bases; unmatched junction nucleotides: 6. The CDR3 totals 14 residues. CDR3 DNA: TGTGCCAGCAGCTACCGACAGGGTCTCTACGAGCAGTACGTC. This sequence encodes CASSYRQGLYEQYV.

This clonotype appeared many times. The gene calls are TRBV5-1 and TRBJ2-5; 8 nucleotides line up with TRBD1. Germline lookup yields CDR1 SGHRS and CDR2 YFSETQ. V trimming: 4 bases; J trimming: 5 bases; junction bases outside the gene matches: 7. This CDR3 spans 14 amino acids. The CDR3 spells CASSPSGGMETQYF. CDR3 nucleotides: TGCGCCAGCAGCCCCTCAGGGGGCATGGAGACCCAGTACTTC.

This clonotype was observed a handful of times. This sequence joins TRBV19 and TRBJ2-1; 10 bases fit TRBD2. Germline-derived CDR1 and CDR2 are LNHDA and SQIVND (reference sequence). J was trimmed by 3 bases and V by 2 bases; bases with no gene match: 1. This CDR3 comprises 15 residues. The CDR3 protein is CASSISGGDYNEQFF. The DNA for the CDR3 is TGTGCCAGTAGTATAAGCGGGGGGGACTACAATGAGCAGTTCTTC. Variable domain in full (rest from reference TRBV19 and TRBJ2-1): DGGITQSPKYLFRKEGQNVTLSCEQNLNHDAMYWYRQDPGQGLRLIYYSQIVNDFQKGDIAEGYSVSREKKESFPLTVTSAQKNPTAFYLCASSISGGDYNEQFFGPGTRLTVL.

This clonotype was counted only a few times. CDR3 protein: CASSLGFGGRANEQFF. CDR3 bases: TGTGCCAGCAGCTTGGGTTTCGGGGGGCGCGCAAATGAGCAGTTCTTC. This chain links TRBV5-5 with TRBJ2-1; TRBD2 might be the D (7 bases). The CDR3 runs to 16 residues. V dropped 0 bases and J dropped 7 bases, with 17 bases sitting between them. Germline V gene lookup returns CDR1 SGHKS and CDR2 YYEKEE (reference sequence).

The rearrangement joins TRBV6-2 or TRBV6-3 to TRBJ2-7; no definite D call. The CDR3 loop spans 14 amino acids. Germline V gene lookup returns CDR1 MNHEY and CDR2 SVGEGT. V gave up 2 bases and J gave up 5 bases, with 13 bases separating them. This chain's CDR3 is CASSYGDFRHEQYF. CDR3 sequence (DNA): TGTGCCAGCAGTTACGGGGATTTCCGCCACGAGCAGTACTTC.

The rearrangement uses TRBV20-1 and TRBJ2-1; D is unclear. CDR3 length equals 10 residues. The V end was cut by 6 bases, the J end by 5 bases, with 5 bases between. CDR1 is DFQATT and CDR2 is SNEGSKA in the germline V gene (reference sequence). The CDR3 loop reads CSAFHNEQFF. CDR3 bases: TGCAGTGCCTTTCACAATGAGCAGTTCTTC.

The V and J genes are TRBV29-1 and TRBJ1-5; the D is unclear. Germline CDR1 and CDR2: SQVTM and ANQGSEA. Trimming removed 4 bases at V and 3 bases at J, with 13 bases between. The CDR3 totals 14 residues. Here the CDR3 DNA reads TGCAGCGTTGCCACTGACACATTCAATCAGCCCCAGCATTTT. Translation gives CSVATDTFNQPQHF.

This clonotype showed up just a few times. The chain couples TRBV24-1 to TRBJ2-3; D is uncertain. The germline V gene has CDR1 KGHDR and CDR2 SFDVKD. The CDR3 length is 13 residues. V lost 4 bases, J lost 4 bases, and 8 bases lay in between. The CDR3 nucleotides read TGTGCCACCAGTGACCCTGCCCCAGATACGCAGTATTTT. Translating gives CATSDPAPDTQYF.

The chain combines TRBV5-5 with TRBJ2-6; TRBD1 might be the D (6 bases). The V gene lost 4 bases and the J gene lost 3 bases, with 14 bases spanning the gap. This CDR3 is 16 amino acids long. The germline CDR1 and CDR2 sequences are SGHKS and YYEKEE (reference sequence). The CDR3 sequence: CASSVQGFGGANVLTF. The CDR3 coding sequence is TGTGCCAGCAGCGTCCAGGGGTTCGGTGGGGCCAACGTCCTGACTTTC.

This clonotype was detected ten times or more. V usage is TRBV27 and J usage is TRBJ1-1; D ambiguous. CDR1 is MNHEY, CDR2 SMNVEV, per germline (reference sequence). The CDR3 runs to 14 residues. The V gene lost 5 bases and the J gene lost 0 bases, with 10 bases spanning the gap. CDR3 coding DNA: TGTGCCAGCAGTCCGATCACCATGAACACTGAAGCTTTCTTT. Its translation is CASSPITMNTEAFF.